This T cell receptor (beta chain) emerged from a study of T-cell memory formation after mild COVID-19. Study context: TCR clusters mostly belonged to single donors. The study's findings and limits: Contracting CD4+ clones were located mainly in CM and EM, and CD8+ clones in EMRA.

Using its own MiXCR run on the 5' RACE reads, TCRdb lists one record per CDR3 protein. The data show about 400,000 distinct CDR3 sequences, 20% to 25% seen once. Regarding this clonotype: The antigen is unknown.

Germline CDR1 reads LNHNV; CDR2 reads YYDKDF (reference sequence). The CDR3 is 12 amino acids. The V and J ends lost 5 bases and 1 base respectively, with 2 bases between them. The sample comprised PBMCs or a T cell subset sorted from them (not recorded which). This clonotype was sampled from an adult woman who had mild COVID-19 (a few samples of this study predate the infection). Cell type and time point are not known. V usage is TRBV15 and J usage is TRBJ2-2; unclear D gene. CDR3 amino acids: CATSLNTGELFF. CDR3 DNA sequence: TGTGCCACCAGCTTGAACACCGGGGAGCTGTTTTTT.